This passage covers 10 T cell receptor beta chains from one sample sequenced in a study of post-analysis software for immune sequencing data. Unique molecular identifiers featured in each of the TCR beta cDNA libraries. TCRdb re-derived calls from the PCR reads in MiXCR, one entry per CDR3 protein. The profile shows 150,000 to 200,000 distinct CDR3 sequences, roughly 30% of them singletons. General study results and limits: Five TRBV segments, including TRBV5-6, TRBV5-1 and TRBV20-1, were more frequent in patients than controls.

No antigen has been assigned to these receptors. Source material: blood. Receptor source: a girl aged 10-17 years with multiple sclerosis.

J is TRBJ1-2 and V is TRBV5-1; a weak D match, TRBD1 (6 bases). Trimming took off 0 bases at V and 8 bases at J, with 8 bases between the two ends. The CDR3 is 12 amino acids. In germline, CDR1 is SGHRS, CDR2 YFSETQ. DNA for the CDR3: TGCGCCAGCAGCTTGGACGGGGGCGGCTACACCTTC. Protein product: CASSLDGGGYTF. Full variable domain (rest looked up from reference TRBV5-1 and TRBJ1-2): KAGVTQTPRYLIKTRGQQVTLSCSPISGHRSVSWYQQTPGQGLQFLFEYFSETQRNKGNFPGRFSGRQFSNSRSEMNVSTLELGDSALYLCASSLDGGGYTFGSGTRLTVV.

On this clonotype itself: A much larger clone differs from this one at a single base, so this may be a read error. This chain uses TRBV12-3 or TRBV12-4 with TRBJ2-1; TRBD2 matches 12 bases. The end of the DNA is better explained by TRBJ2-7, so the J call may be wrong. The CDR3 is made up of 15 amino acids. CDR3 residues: CASSARTSGNNEQYF. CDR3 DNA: TGTGCCAGCAGCGCCCGGACTAGCGGGAACAATGAGCAGTACTTC.

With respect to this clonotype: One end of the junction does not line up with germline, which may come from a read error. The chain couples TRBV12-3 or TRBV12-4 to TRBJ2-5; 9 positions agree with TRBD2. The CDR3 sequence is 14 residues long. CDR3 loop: CASKVAGVLEAQYF. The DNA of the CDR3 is TGTGCCAGCAAAGTAGCGGGAGTGTTAGAGGCCCAGTACTTC.

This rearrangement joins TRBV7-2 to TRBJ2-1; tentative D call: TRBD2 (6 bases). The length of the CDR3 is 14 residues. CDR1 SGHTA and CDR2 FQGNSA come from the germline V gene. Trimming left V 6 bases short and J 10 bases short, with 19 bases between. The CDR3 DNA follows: TGTGCCAGCAGTGGGGACTCCTTACGCGAAGAGCAGTTCTTC. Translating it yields CASSGDSLREEQFF.

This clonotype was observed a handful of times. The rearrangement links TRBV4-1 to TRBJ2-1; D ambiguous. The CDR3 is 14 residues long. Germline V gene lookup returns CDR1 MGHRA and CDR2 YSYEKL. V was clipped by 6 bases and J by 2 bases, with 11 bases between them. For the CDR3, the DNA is TGCGCCAGCAGACGACTCCTTCCCTACAATGAGCAGTTCTTC. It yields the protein CASRRLLPYNEQFF.

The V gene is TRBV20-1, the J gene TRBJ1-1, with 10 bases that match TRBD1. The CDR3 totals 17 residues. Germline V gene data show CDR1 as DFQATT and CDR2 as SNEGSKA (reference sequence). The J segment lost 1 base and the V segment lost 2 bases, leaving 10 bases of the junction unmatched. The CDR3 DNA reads TGCAGTGCTAGAATAGGGACAGGGGATGGTACGAACACTGAAGCTTTCTTT. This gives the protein CSARIGTGDGTNTEAFF.

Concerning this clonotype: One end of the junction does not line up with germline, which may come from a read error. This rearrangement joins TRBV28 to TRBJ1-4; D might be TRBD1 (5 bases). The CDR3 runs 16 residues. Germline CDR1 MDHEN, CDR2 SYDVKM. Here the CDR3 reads CASSLGGAETNGKLFF. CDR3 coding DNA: TGTGCCAGCAGTTTAGGAGGGGCCGAAACTAATGGAAAACTGTTTTTT.

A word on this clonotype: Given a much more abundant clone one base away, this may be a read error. Here the CDR3 DNA reads TGCAGTGCTAGAGATCGGTTGAAGCAGTTGTACGATAAGCAGTTCTTC. This gives the protein CSARDRLKQLYDKQFF. The V gene is TRBV20-1, the J gene TRBJ2-1, with unresolved D. The CDR3 runs to 16 residues. With 0 bases removed from V and 11 bases from J, the gap between germline ends came to 23 bases. Germline values: CDR1 DFQATT, CDR2 SNEGSKA (reference sequence).

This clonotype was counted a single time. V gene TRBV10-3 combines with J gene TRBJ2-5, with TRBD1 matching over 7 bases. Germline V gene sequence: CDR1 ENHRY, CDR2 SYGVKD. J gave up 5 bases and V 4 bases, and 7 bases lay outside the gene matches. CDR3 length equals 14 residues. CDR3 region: CAISGGQNEETQYF. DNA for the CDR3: TGTGCCATCAGTGGGGGACAGAATGAGGAGACCCAGTACTTC.

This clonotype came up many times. The CDR3: CSVEGVTYEQYF. Written as DNA, the CDR3 is TGCAGCGTTGAAGGAGTAACCTACGAGCAGTACTTC. The chain carries TRBV29-1 and TRBJ2-7, with D uncertain. Per the germline V gene, CDR1 is SQVTM and CDR2 is ANQGSEA. The CDR3 runs 12 residues. V lost 1 base, J lost 2 bases, and 6 bases lay in between.